Below, one T cell receptor (beta chain) is given with its context. This specimen comes from a study of technical replicates of blood from a handful of donors. The CDR3 runs 15 residues. CDR1 is WNHNN and CDR2 is SYGVQD in the germline V gene (reference sequence). Trimming took 2 bases from V and 7 from J; bases not matched to a gene: 11. Clones were sequenced by immunoSEQ multiplex PCR, and TCRdb holds only the in-frame ones, with some missing. This table has more than 55,000 clones, 92% appearing once. This sequence was found in a human donor in good health. Specimen: T cells isolated from PBMCs. The chain links TRBV10-1 to TRBJ2-7, with 7 nucleotides matching TRBD2. The CDR3 here is CASSERGAGPGEQYF. CDR3 coding DNA: TGCGCCAGCAGTGAGAGAGGAGCGGGACCGGGGGAGCAGTACTTC.